This is a list of T cell receptor beta chains from one sample in a study of graft-versus-host responses after intestinal transplantation. Antigen specificity for these receptors is unknown. Generated by immunoSEQ multiplex PCR, the TCRdb table keeps only in-frame clones and is missing some. The sample yields 95,000 to 130,000 clones, about nine tenths seen once. Sequences were derived from unstimulated CD4+ T cells sorted from spleen or lymph node cells, sampled before intestinal transplant. The receptors come from a human donor who received an intestinal transplant. CDR3s include the opening cysteine and the closing phenylalanine or tryptophan. The order of the fields is D gene, V gene, clone size, J gene, CDR3 length, CDR3 DNA, CDR3 protein. A D gene is named only where the DNA matches it firmly. The size entry is marked missing in some rows and otherwise reads once, few, many or a size class.

-	TRBV5-6	-	TRBJ2-7	14	TGTGCCAGCAGCCACATAAGGGGCTCCTACGAGCAGTACTTC	CASSHIRGSYEQYF
-	TRBV5-8	-	TRBJ1-2	13	TGTGCCAGCAGCCAAATCAGGGTAGAGGGCTACACCTTC	CASSQIRVEGYTF
-	TRBV7-2	-	TRBJ2-3	15	TGTGCCAGCAGCTTAGACAGCCTGATCGCAGATACGCAGTATTTT	CASSLDSLIADTQYF
TRBD1	TRBV19	-	TRBJ2-2	15	TGTGCCAGTAGAGGACAGGGCGGCGGCACCGGGGAGCTGTTTTTT	CASRGQGGGTGELFF
-	TRBV20-1	-	TRBJ2-5	10	TGCAGTGCTTCACGGGTAGAGCAGTACTTC	CSASRVEQYF
-	TRBV7-2	-	TRBJ2-1	15	TGTGCCAGCAGCTTAGGGAGGGGGCACTACAATGAGCAGTTCTTC	CASSLGRGHYNEQFF
-	TRBV5-6	-	TRBJ2-4	15	TGTGCCAGCAGCCTACCAGACAGGACCAAAAACATTCAGTACTTC	CASSLPDRTKNIQYF
-	TRBV5-1	once	TRBJ2-5	11	TGCGCCAGCAGGAACGGAGAGACCCAGTACTTC	CASRNGETQYF
-	TRBV6-5	-	TRBJ2-3	16	TGTGCCAGCAGTTACTCTCTAGACCCAAAGACAGATACGCAGTATTTT	CASSYSLDPKTDTQYF
TRBD2	TRBV7-3	-	TRBJ2-1	14	TGTGCCAGCAGCTTACTAGCGGGGCACAATGAGCAGTTCTTC	CASSLLAGHNEQFF
-	TRBV2	-	TRBJ1-1	14	TGTGCCAGCAGTGAAAGGGGCCCGAACACTGAAGCTTTCTTT	CASSERGPNTEAFF
-	TRBV6-5	-	TRBJ1-6	15	TGTGCCAGCAGTCAGTTTGGGGGCGCGAATTCACCCCTCCACTTT	CASSQFGGANSPLHF
TRBD1	TRBV30	-	TRBJ1-2	14	TGTGCCTGGAGTGTGGACAGGGTTAGCTATGGCTACACCTTC	CAWSVDRVSYGYTF
TRBD2	TRBV5-6	-	TRBJ2-2	15	TGTGCCAGCAGCCCCGGCGGGGGGTTTGGCGGGGAGCTGTTTTTT	CASSPGGGFGGELFF
TRBD2	TRBV30	-	TRBJ2-3	15	TGTGCCTGGAGTGTCTCCCTAGCGGGAGTGGATACGCAGTATTTT	CAWSVSLAGVDTQYF
-	TRBV28	-	TRBJ2-7	16	TGTGCCAGCAGTCCCCCAGGGGAGAGGATGGTCTACGAGCAGTACTTC	CASSPPGERMVYEQYF
TRBD1	TRBV6-5	few	TRBJ2-7	14	TGTGCCAGCAAAGGAGCCAGGGGGTCCTACGAGCAGTACTTC	CASKGARGSYEQYF
TRBD1	TRBV7-2	-	TRBJ1-6	14	TGTGCCAGCAGCTTGAGGACAGGGTATTCACCCCTCCACTTT	CASSLRTGYSPLHF
-	TRBV30	-	TRBJ2-7	13	TGTGCCCTGGCCCGAGACGGACTCAGCGAGCAGTACTTC	CALARDGLSEQYF
-	TRBV9	-	TRBJ2-1	13	TGTGCCAGCAGCGTGGCTAGTTTCGATGAGCAGTTCTTC	CASSVASFDEQFF
-	TRBV30	-	TRBJ2-4	13	TGTGCCTGGTCAATGGGGGGATACAGCATTCAGTACTTC	CAWSMGGYSIQYF
-	TRBV7-2	once	TRBJ1-2	10	TGTGCCAGCTGGGCCAATGGCTACACCTTC	CASWANGYTF
-	TRBV7-2	-	TRBJ1-1	15	TGTGCCAGCAGCTTAGGTTGGGGGGGGAACACTGAAGCTTTCTTT	CASSLGWGGNTEAFF
-	TRBV5-4	-	TRBJ2-7	15	TGTGCCAGCAGCGGGTCCGGGACTTCGAGCTACGAGCAGTACTTC	CASSGSGTSSYEQYF
-	TRBV7-8	-	TRBJ2-7	14	TGTGCCAGCAGCCCACCCAGGGGCCGCTACGAGCAGTACTTC	CASSPPRGRYEQYF
TRBD2	TRBV15	-	TRBJ2-3	15	TGTGCCACCAGCCCCCGGGGGGGCAGCACAGATACGCAGTATTTT	CATSPRGGSTDTQYF
TRBD2	TRBV4-3	-	TRBJ2-1	17	TGCGCCAGCAGCCAAGGGCAGGGACTAGGGTTCAAGGCTGAGCAGTTCTTC	CASSQGQGLGFKAEQFF
TRBD1	TRBV2	-	TRBJ1-5	15	TGTGCCAGCAGTCTAGGGACAGGGGGTGATCGGCCCCAGCATTTT	CASSLGTGGDRPQHF
-	TRBV5-1	once	TRBJ2-3	15	TGCGCCAGCAGCCCTGGGGCAGGTGGCACAGATACGCAGTATTTT	CASSPGAGGTDTQYF
TRBD1	TRBV10-1	-	TRBJ1-1	16	TGCGCCAGCAGCCCCGGTGGGGTACAGGGGGCCTCTGAAGCTTTCTTT	CASSPGGVQGASEAFF
TRBD1	TRBV30	-	TRBJ1-5	19	TGTGCCTGGAGTGGGGGGACAGGGGTAATCGGGACTAGCAATCAGCCCCAGCATTTT	CAWSGGTGVIGTSNQPQHF
TRBD1	TRBV18	-	TRBJ2-5	14	TGTGCCAGCTCACCGACGACAGGGGAGGAGACCCAGTACTTC	CASSPTTGEETQYF
TRBD2	TRBV2	once	TRBJ2-5	15	TGTGCCAGCAGTGAGGGACCGCGGGGGGGGCGGACCCAGTACTTC	CASSEGPRGGRTQYF
TRBD1	TRBV30	-	TRBJ1-5	14	TGTGCCTGGAGTGTACGGGCAGGGGGGCAGCCCCAGCATTTT	CAWSVRAGGQPQHF
TRBD1	TRBV7-2	-	TRBJ1-5	15	TGTGCCAGCAGCTTCGGGACAGGGGATCATCAGCCCCAGCATTTT	CASSFGTGDHQPQHF
TRBD2	TRBV5-1	-	TRBJ2-2	16	TGCGCCAGCAGCCCCCCCGGACTAGCGGGAGCCGGGGAGCTGTTTTTT	CASSPPGLAGAGELFF
TRBD2	TRBV7-2	-	TRBJ2-1	17	TGTGCCAGCAGGTCGACTAGCGGGGGGGCTTTGGGCAATGAGCAGTTCTTC	CASRSTSGGALGNEQFF
-	TRBV4-1	-	TRBJ1-5	13	TGCGCCAGCAGTCAGGGATTGGATCAGCCCCAGCATTTT	CASSQGLDQPQHF
TRBD1	TRBV18	-	TRBJ2-1	15	TGTGCCAGCTCAAACCGGGACAGAGTATACAATGAGCAGTTCTTC	CASSNRDRVYNEQFF
TRBD2	TRBV28	-	TRBJ2-1	16	TGTGCCGGGGGGACTAGCGGGAGGTCACTAATTGGTGAGCAGTTCTTC	CAGGTSGRSLIGEQFF
TRBD1	TRBV4-2	-	TRBJ2-2	16	TGTGCCAGCAGCCAAGATGGGACAGACCTTACCGGGGAGCTGTTTTTT	CASSQDGTDLTGELFF
TRBD2	TRBV4-1	-	TRBJ2-2	17	TGCGCCAGCAGCCAACCCCCAGGACTAGCGGAAAGGAGGGAGCTGTTTTTT	CASSQPPGLAERRELFF
-	TRBV18	-	TRBJ1-1	11	TGTGCCAGCTCCCCGGGGTCTGAAGCTTTCTTT	CASSPGSEAFF
-	TRBV6-5	-	TRBJ1-1	14	TGTGCCAGCAGTTACGGGGGGGTGAACACTGAAGCTTTCTTT	CASSYGGVNTEAFF
-	TRBV19	-	TRBJ2-5	13	TGTGCCAGTAGTTCGATGGGGCCAGAGACCCAGTACTTC	CASSSMGPETQYF
-	TRBV6-1	-	TRBJ1-4	13	TGTGCCAGCAACTACGTATATAATGAAAAACTGTTTTTT	CASNYVYNEKLFF
-	TRBV5-1	once	TRBJ1-3	17	TGCGCCAGCAGCCCAGACGTCCAAGCGTTCTCTGGAAACACCATATATTTT	CASSPDVQAFSGNTIYF
-	TRBV6-1	-	TRBJ1-5	13	TGTGCCAGCAGTGATCCCGCGGGTCAGCCCCAGCATTTT	CASSDPAGQPQHF
TRBD1	TRBV5-4	-	TRBJ1-4	14	TGTGCCAGCAGCCCGGGACAGGGGGCTGAAAAACTGTTTTTT	CASSPGQGAEKLFF
-	TRBV28	-	TRBJ2-7	12	TGTGCCAGCAGCCCCCTTAGAAACGAGCAGTACTTC	CASSPLRNEQYF
-	TRBV9	once	TRBJ2-7	17	TGTGCCAGCAGCGTAGCCGGTGGGCCAGCTGGCCCCTACGAGCAGTACTTC	CASSVAGGPAGPYEQYF
TRBD1	TRBV6-1	-	TRBJ1-6	15	TGTGCCAGCAGCGTGATGAGGACAGGGAGATCACCCCTCCACTTT	CASSVMRTGRSPLHF
TRBD2	TRBV11-2	-	TRBJ2-1	14	TGTGCCAGCAGCTTCCGGACTAGGAGGAATGAGCAGTTCTTC	CASSFRTRRNEQFF